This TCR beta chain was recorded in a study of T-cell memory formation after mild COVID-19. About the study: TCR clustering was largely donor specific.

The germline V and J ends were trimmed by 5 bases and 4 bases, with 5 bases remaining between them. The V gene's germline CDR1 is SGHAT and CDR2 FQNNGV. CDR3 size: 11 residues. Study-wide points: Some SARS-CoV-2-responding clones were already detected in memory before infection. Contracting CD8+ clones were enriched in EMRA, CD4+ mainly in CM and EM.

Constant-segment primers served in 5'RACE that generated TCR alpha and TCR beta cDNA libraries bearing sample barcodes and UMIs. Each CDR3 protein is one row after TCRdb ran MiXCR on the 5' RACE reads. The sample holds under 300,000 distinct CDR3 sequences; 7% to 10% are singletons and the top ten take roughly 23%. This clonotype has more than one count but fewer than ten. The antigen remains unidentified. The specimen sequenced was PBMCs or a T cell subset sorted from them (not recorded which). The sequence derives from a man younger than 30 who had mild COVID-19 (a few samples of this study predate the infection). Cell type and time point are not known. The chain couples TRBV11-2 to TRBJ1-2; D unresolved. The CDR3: CASSPSYGYTF. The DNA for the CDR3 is TGTGCCAGCAGCCCATCCTATGGCTACACCTTC.